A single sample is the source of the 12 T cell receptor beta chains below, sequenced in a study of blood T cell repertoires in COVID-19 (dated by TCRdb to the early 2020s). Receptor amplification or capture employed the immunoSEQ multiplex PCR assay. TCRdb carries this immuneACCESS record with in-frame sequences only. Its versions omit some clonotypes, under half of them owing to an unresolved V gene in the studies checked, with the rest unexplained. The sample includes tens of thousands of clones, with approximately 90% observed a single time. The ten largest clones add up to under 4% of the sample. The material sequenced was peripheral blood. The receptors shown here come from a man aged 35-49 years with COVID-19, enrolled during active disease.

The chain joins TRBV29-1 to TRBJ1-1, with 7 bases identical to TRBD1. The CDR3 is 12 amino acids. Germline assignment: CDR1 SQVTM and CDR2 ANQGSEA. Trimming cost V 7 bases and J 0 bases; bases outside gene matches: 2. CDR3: CSGDRLNTEAFF. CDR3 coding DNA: TGCAGCGGGGACAGACTGAACACTGAAGCTTTCTTT.

DNA of the CDR3: TGTGCCTGTTCAACAGGGACGAACACTGAAGCTTTCTTT. It is translated as CACSTGTNTEAFF. V is TRBV30 and J is TRBJ1-1, with D perhaps matching TRBD1 (6 bases). This CDR3 has 13 amino acids. The V and J ends lost 6 bases and 1 base respectively, with 12 bases between them. Germline lookup yields CDR1 GTSNPN and CDR2 SVGIG (reference sequence).

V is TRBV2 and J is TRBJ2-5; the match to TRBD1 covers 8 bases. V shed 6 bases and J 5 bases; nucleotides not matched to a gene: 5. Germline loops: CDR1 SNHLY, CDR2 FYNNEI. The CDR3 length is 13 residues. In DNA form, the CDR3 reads TGTGCCAGCAGGGACAGGGTGAGGGAGACCCAGTACTTC. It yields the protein CASRDRVRETQYF.

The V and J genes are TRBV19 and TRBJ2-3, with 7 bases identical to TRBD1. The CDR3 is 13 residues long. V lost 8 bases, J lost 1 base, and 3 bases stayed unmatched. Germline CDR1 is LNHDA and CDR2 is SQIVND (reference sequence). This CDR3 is CASLDRGTDTQYF. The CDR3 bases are TGTGCCAGTTTAGACAGGGGCACAGATACGCAGTATTTT. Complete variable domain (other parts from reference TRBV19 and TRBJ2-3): DGGITQSPKYLFRKEGQNVTLSCEQNLNHDAMYWYRQDPGQGLRLIYYSQIVNDFQKGDIAEGYSVSREKKESFPLTVTSAQKNPTAFYLCASLDRGTDTQYFGPGTRLTVL.

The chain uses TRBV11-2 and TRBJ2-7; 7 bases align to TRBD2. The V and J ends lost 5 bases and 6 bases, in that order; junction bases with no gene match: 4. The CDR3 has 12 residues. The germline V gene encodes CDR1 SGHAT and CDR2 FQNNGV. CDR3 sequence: CASSGGGTEQYF. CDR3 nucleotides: TGTGCCAGCAGCGGCGGGGGTACCGAGCAGTACTTC.

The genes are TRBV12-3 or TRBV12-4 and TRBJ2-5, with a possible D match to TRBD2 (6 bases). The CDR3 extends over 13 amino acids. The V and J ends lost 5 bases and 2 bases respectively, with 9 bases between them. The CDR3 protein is CASSLGTQETQYF. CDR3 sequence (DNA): TGTGCCAGCAGTCTCGGGACTCAAGAGACCCAGTACTTC.

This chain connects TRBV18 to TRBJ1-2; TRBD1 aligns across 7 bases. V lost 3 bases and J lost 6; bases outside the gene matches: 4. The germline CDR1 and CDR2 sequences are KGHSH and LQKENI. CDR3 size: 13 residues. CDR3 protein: CASSPLQGDGYTF. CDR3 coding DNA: TGTGCCAGCTCACCCCTGCAGGGGGATGGCTACACCTTC.

This CDR3 reads CASSEIGSGANVLTF. CDR3 coding DNA: TGTGCCAGCAGTGAAATCGGTTCTGGGGCCAACGTCCTGACTTTC. The V call is TRBV6-1, the J call TRBJ2-6; D call uncertain. The CDR3 has 15 amino acids. CDR1 is MNHNS, CDR2 SASEGT, per germline. Trimming left V 2 bases short and J 1 base short, with 6 bases between.

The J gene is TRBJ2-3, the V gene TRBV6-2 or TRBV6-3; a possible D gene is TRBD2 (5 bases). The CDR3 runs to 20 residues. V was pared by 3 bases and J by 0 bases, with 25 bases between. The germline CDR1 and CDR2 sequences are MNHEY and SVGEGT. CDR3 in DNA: TGTGCCAGCAGTTATAAGGCCACTGCGGGCGTCAAGAGAAGCACAGATACGCAGTATTTT. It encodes CASSYKATAGVKRSTDTQYF.

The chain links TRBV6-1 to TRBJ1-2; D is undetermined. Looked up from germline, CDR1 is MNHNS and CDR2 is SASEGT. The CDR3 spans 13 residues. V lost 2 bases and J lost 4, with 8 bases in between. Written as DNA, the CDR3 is TGTGCCAGCAGTGAATCCGCGTTCTATGGCTACACCTTC. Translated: CASSESAFYGYTF.

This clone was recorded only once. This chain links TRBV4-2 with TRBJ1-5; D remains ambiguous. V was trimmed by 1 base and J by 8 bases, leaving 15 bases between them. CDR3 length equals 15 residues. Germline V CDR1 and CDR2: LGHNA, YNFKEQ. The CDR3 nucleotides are TGTGCCAGCAGCCAAGTGGGCCGCCCGGGAGAGCCCCAGCATTTT. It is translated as CASSQVGRPGEPQHF.

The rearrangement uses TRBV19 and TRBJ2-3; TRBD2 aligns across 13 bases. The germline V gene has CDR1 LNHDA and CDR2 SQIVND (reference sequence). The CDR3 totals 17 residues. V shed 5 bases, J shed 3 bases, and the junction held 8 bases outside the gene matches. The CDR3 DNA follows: TGTGCCAGTAGTGCCCGACTAGCGGGAGGTGGTACAGATACGCAGTATTTT. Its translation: CASSARLAGGGTDTQYF.